A selection of T cell receptor beta chains follows, all from one sample in a study of CD8 T cells in ankylosing spondylitis. MiXCR, applied by TCRdb to the 5' RACE reads, yields one record per CDR3 protein. Of some 100,000 distinct CDR3 sequences in the sample, around 8.5% are singletons; the top ten hold over 25%. Input material: blood, either unsorted or a sorted T cell fraction (not recorded which). Receptors originate from a male donor with ankylosing spondylitis. Both conserved end residues are part of each CDR3. A D gene is named only where the DNA matches it firmly. Size tells how often a clone was seen (once, few, many) or the class of an expanded clone, and some rows leave it out.

j_call d_call v_call clone_size cdr3_nt cdr3_aa
TRBJ2-5 - TRBV6-1 - TGTGCCAGCAGGCCCTCCACAGGGGCGGGGGAGACCCAGTACTTC CASRPSTGAGETQYF
TRBJ2-1 TRBD1 TRBV3-1 many TGTGCCAGCAGCCAAGATTTAGGACAGGAGATCCCCTACAATGAGCAGTTCTTC CASSQDLGQEIPYNEQFF
TRBJ2-1 - TRBV14 - TGTGCCAGCAGCCAAGCAAGATACAATGAGCAGTTCTTC CASSQARYNEQFF
TRBJ2-1 - TRBV11-2 - TGTGCCAGCAGCTTTAATCGGGAGAATGAGCAGTTCTTC CASSFNRENEQFF
TRBJ2-1 - TRBV30 - TGTGCCTGGAGCGATTTTTCCTACAATGAGCAGTTCTTC CAWSDFSYNEQFF
TRBJ2-3 TRBD1 TRBV7-9 - TGTGCCAGCAGGGGACAGCGCACAGATACGCAGTATTTT CASRGQRTDTQYF
TRBJ2-1 - TRBV9 many TGTGCCAGCAGCATTGAGGGGGGGGATGAGCAGTTCTTC CASSIEGGDEQFF
TRBJ2-2 TRBD2 TRBV30 - TGTGCTGGGGGCGAGCGGGAGTTCCGCGGGGAGCTGTTTTTT CAGGEREFRGELFF
TRBJ1-3 - TRBV11-2 few TGTGCCAGCAGCCCCGTTCTTAACACCATATATTTT CASSPVLNTIYF
TRBJ2-5 TRBD2 TRBV7-2 - TGTGCCAGCAGCCAGTTAGCGGGAGGGCCCTTAGAGACCCAGTACTTC CASSQLAGGPLETQYF
TRBJ2-7 TRBD1 TRBV27 few TGTGCCAGCAGTCCGCGACAGGGTAACTACGAGCAGTACTTC CASSPRQGNYEQYF
TRBJ2-3 TRBD2 TRBV7-9 few TGTGCCAGCAGCTCATCAACTAGCGGGACGGATACGCAGTATTTT CASSSSTSGTDTQYF
TRBJ2-1 - TRBV11-3 few TGTGCCAGCAGCCTCTCGGGGCGAAGTGAGTACAATGAGCAGTTCTTC CASSLSGRSEYNEQFF
TRBJ2-3 - TRBV6-5 many TGTGCCAGCAGTTACACCCCCGACACAGATACGCAGTATTTT CASSYTPDTDTQYF
TRBJ1-6 - TRBV27 many TGTGCCAGCAGCCTAGGTGCGGGGGCCTATAATTCACCCCTCCACTTT CASSLGAGAYNSPLHF
TRBJ2-5 - TRBV20-1 - TGCAGTGCTAGGACCACTAGTAGACCCCTTCTCCGTCAAGAGACCCAGTACTTC CSARTTSRPLLRQETQYF
TRBJ2-1 - TRBV2 - TGTGCCAGCCGAATGGCCCTCGGGAAGTCGAATGAGCAGTTCTTC CASRMALGKSNEQFF